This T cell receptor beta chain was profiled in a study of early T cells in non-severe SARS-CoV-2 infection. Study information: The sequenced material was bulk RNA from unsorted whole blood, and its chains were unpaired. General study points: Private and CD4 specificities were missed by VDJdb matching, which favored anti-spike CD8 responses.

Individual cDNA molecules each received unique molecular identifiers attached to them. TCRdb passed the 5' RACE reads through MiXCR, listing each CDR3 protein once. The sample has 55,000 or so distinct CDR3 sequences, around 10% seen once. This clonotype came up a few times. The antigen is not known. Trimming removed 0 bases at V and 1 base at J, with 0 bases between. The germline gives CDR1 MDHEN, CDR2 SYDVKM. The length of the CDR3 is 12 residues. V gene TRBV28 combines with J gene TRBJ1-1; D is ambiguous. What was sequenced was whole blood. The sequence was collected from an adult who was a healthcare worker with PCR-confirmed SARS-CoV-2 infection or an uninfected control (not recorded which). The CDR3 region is CASSLWNTEAFF. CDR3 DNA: TGTGCCAGCAGTTTATGGAACACTGAAGCTTTCTTT.